A selection of T cell receptor beta chains follows, all from one sample in a study of blood T cell repertoires in COVID-19. Data came from immunoSEQ multiplex PCR; TCRdb stores just in-frame clones and leaves some out. In the table there are under 300,000 clones, approximately 90% of which are singletons. Material: peripheral blood. The receptors come from a man aged 25 to 40 who had recovered from COVID-19. CDR3s include the opening cysteine and the closing phenylalanine or tryptophan. D genes are given only for firm matches. Clone size is not always given. Where it is, it says once, few, many or a class for expanded clones.

v_call	j_call	d_call	clone_size	cdr3_nt	cdr3_aa
TRBV7-9	TRBJ2-1	.	.	TGTGCCAGCAGCTTAAATCAGGGTAGCTCTGAGCAGTTCTTC	CASSLNQGSSEQFF
TRBV18	TRBJ2-7	TRBD1	.	TGTGCCAGCTCCCCAACAGGGGAAGGCTACGAGCAGTACTTC	CASSPTGEGYEQYF
TRBV2	TRBJ2-5	TRBD1	.	TGTGCCAGCAGTAGCGACAGGGATGGGACCCAGTACTTC	CASSSDRDGTQYF
TRBV9	TRBJ2-2	.	.	TGTGCCAGCAGCGTGCAGGGGCGGACCGGGGAGCTGTTTTTT	CASSVQGRTGELFF
TRBV11-2	TRBJ2-1	.	.	TGTGCCAGCAGCTTAGGGGGGGGCACCTACAATGAGCAGTTCTTC	CASSLGGGTYNEQFF
TRBV4-3	TRBJ1-5	.	.	TGCGCCAGCAGCCCAGGAGGATGGAATCAGCCCCAGCATTTT	CASSPGGWNQPQHF
TRBV18	TRBJ1-3	.	once	TGTGCCAGCTCACCAGTCGCGGCCAGCCGGTGGGGAAACACCATATATTTT	CASSPVAASRWGNTIYF
TRBV7-9	TRBJ1-2	.	.	TGTGCCAGCAGCCCCGAGCGGGCTTATGGCTACACCTTC	CASSPERAYGYTF
TRBV20-1	TRBJ2-7	.	.	TGCAGTGTTGCCTCAGGCCACGAGCAGTACTTC	CSVASGHEQYF
TRBV5-1	TRBJ2-5	TRBD1	few	TGCGCCAGCAGCTTGGGAGGGACAGGGAATACAGAGACCCAGTACTTC	CASSLGGTGNTETQYF
TRBV27	TRBJ2-1	.	.	TGTGCCAGCAGTAACGGTAATGAGCAGTTCTTC	CASSNGNEQFF
TRBV19	TRBJ1-2	.	.	TGTGCCAGTAGTATCGCAGGGCAGGAAAACTATGGCTACACCTTC	CASSIAGQENYGYTF
TRBV7-9	TRBJ1-2	TRBD1	.	TGTGCCAGCAGCTTAGACGCGACAGGGGAAAATGGCTACACCTTC	CASSLDATGENGYTF
TRBV27	TRBJ2-3	TRBD2	.	TGTGCCAGCAGTCATCGACTAGCGGGGGGCACAGATACGCAGTATTTT	CASSHRLAGGTDTQYF
TRBV6-5	TRBJ2-1	.	.	TGTGCCAGCAGTTTGCCGGGGTACAATGAGCAGTTCTTC	CASSLPGYNEQFF
TRBV30	TRBJ1-2	.	.	TGTGCCCAAGGGAGGGTTTTTCTACCTCCCTATGGCTACACCTTC	CAQGRVFLPPYGYTF
TRBV6-6	TRBJ1-1	TRBD1	.	TGTGCCAGCAGTTACGACAGGGGCAGTACTGAAGCTTTCTTT	CASSYDRGSTEAFF
TRBV4-1	TRBJ2-2	.	.	TGCGCCAGCAGCCAAGTGTTCGTCCAGGGCGGGGAGCTGTTTTTT	CASSQVFVQGGELFF
TRBV6-1	TRBJ1-4	.	.	TGTGCCAGCAGTGAAGGCCTAGTAAAGGAAAAACTGTTTTTT	CASSEGLVKEKLFF
TRBV30	TRBJ2-5	TRBD2	.	TGTGCCTGGAGTCCGGGGGGATACCAAGAGACCCAGTACTTC	CAWSPGGYQETQYF
TRBV4-3	TRBJ1-2	TRBD1	.	TGCGCCAGCAGCCTACAGGGGTTTAGCGGCTACACCTTC	CASSLQGFSGYTF
TRBV19	TRBJ2-5	TRBD2	once	TGTGCCAGTAGTATAATAGCGGGGGAACAAGAGACCCAGTACTTC	CASSIIAGEQETQYF